What follows describes a single T cell receptor (beta chain). Its antigen is currently unknown. The germline V gene has CDR1 MNHNS and CDR2 SASEGT. V shed 2 bases and J 8 bases; nucleotides not matched to a gene: 10. The CDR3 covers 16 residues. The source of the sample is a study of graft-versus-host responses after intestinal transplantation. Study background: Recipients were given multivisceral, liver-intestinal, or isolated intestinal transplants. Every recipient had anti-thymocyte globulin induction and two to three years of tacrolimus plus steroids.

Overall study findings and caveats: GvH clones detected in recipient marrow included some appearing first in ileum or blood. Patients with graft-donor T cell macrochimerism had high graft-versus-host to host-versus-graft clonal ratios in allografts.

The table came from immunoSEQ multiplex PCR; TCRdb's copy has only in-frame clones and leaves some out. This sample has 74,000 or so clones; roughly 90% occur once, and the top ten carry roughly 0.66%. The chain carries TRBV6-1 and TRBJ2-1; 9 bases align to TRBD2. The receptor comes from a human patient who received an intestinal transplant, so some T cells may come from the graft donor. The material was PBMCs, obtained 98 days after intestinal transplantation. CDR3 nucleotide sequence: TGTGCCAGCAGTGAACAGGGGCTAGCGGGAATTGATGAGCAGTTCTTC. It translates to CASSEQGLAGIDEQFF.